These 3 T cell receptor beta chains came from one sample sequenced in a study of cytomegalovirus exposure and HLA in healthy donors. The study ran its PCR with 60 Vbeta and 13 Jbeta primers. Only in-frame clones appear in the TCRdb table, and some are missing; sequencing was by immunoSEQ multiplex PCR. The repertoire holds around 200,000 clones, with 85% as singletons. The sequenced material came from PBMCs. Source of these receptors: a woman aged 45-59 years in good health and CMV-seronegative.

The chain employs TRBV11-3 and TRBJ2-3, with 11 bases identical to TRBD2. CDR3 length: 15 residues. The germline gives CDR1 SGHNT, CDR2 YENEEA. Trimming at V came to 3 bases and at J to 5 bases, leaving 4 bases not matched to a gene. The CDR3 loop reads CASSLGSGRGDTQYF. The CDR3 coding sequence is TGTGCCAGCAGCTTGGGTAGCGGGAGGGGAGATACGCAGTATTTT.

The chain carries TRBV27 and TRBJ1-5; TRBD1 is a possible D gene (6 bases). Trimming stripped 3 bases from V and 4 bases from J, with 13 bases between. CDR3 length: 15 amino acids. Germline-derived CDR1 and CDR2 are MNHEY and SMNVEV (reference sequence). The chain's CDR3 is CASSFDRLSNQPQHF. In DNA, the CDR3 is TGTGCCAGCAGTTTCGACAGGCTGAGTAATCAGCCCCAGCATTTT.

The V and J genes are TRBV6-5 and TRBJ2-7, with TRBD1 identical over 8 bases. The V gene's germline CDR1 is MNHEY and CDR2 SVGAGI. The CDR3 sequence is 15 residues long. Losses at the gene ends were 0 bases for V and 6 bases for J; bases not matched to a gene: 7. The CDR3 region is CASSYSPGQVSEQYF. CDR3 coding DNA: TGTGCCAGCAGTTACTCGCCGGGACAGGTCAGCGAGCAGTACTTC.